A selection of T cell receptor beta chains follows, all from one sample in a study of cytomegalovirus exposure and HLA in healthy donors. The data were produced by immunoSEQ multiplex PCR, yet TCRdb's version contains in-frame clones alone and is incomplete. In the table there are just under 75,000 clones, just under 95% of which are singletons. Input material: PBMCs. The receptors were sampled from a young woman in good health and CMV-seropositive. CDR3s include the opening cysteine and the closing phenylalanine or tryptophan. Fields, in order: clone size, V gene, CDR3 length, D gene, J gene, CDR3 DNA, CDR3 protein. D genes are given only for firm matches. Rows give clone size only sometimes, using once, few, many, or a class for an expanded clone.

.	TRBV7-2	15	.	TRBJ1-4	TGTGCCAGCAGCTTAACTCTAAATTATCGTGAAAAACTGTTTTTT	CASSLTLNYREKLFF
.	TRBV7-2	16	TRBD1	TRBJ2-7	TGTGCCAGCAGCTCTGGCCCGGGACAGGGTTCCTACGAGCAGTACTTC	CASSSGPGQGSYEQYF
.	TRBV4-3	16	TRBD2	TRBJ2-1	TGCGCCAGCAGCCCCGGACTAGCGGGAGGTGCCTATGAGCAGTTCTTC	CASSPGLAGGAYEQFF
once	TRBV28	17	TRBD1	TRBJ1-4	TGTGCCAGCAGTTTACACCCCGCCGGGACAGGGCCCGAAAAACTGTTTTTT	CASSLHPAGTGPEKLFF
.	TRBV5-6	17	.	TRBJ1-2	TGTGCCAGCAGCGCGACAGATGATTCAGAAACTAACTATGGCTACACCTTC	CASSATDDSETNYGYTF
.	TRBV4-1	21	TRBD1	TRBJ2-6	TGCGCCAGCAGCCCTATCCCGGGACAGCTACAAACGTTCTCTGGAGCCAACGTCCTGACTTTC	CASSPIPGQLQTFSGANVLTF
.	TRBV6-5	13	.	TRBJ2-1	TGTGCCAGCAGGGCGGGGACTTACAATGAGCAGTTCTTC	CASRAGTYNEQFF
.	TRBV5-1	15	.	TRBJ2-3	TGCGCCAGCAGCTTGGTATTAGCCGCGACAGATACGCAGTATTTT	CASSLVLAATDTQYF
.	TRBV7-9	15	TRBD2	TRBJ2-1	TGTGCCAGCAGCTTAGCTAGCGGGATATACAATGAGCAGTTCTTC	CASSLASGIYNEQFF
.	TRBV28	12	.	TRBJ1-1	TGTGCCAGCAGTTTACAGGGCACTGAAGCTTTCTTT	CASSLQGTEAFF
.	TRBV19	14	.	TRBJ1-5	TGTGCCAGTAGTATGGACAGCAACAATCAGCCCCAGCATTTT	CASSMDSNNQPQHF
.	TRBV5-1	15	TRBD1	TRBJ1-1	TGCGCCAGTAATGTGCAGGGGGCGAGAAACACTGAAGCTTTCTTT	CASNVQGARNTEAFF
.	TRBV27	14	.	TRBJ2-2	TGTGCCAGCAGCCCTCGGGGATGGCCCGGGGAGCTGTTTTTT	CASSPRGWPGELFF
once	TRBV5-6	15	TRBD1	TRBJ1-2	TGTGCCAGCAGCTTGGTGGGGGGACAGGGTGTTGGCTACACCTTC	CASSLVGGQGVGYTF
.	TRBV28	17	.	TRBJ1-2	TGTGCCAGCAGTTTATCACGACCAGGGACAATCCGCTATGGCTACACCTTC	CASSLSRPGTIRYGYTF
.	TRBV5-1	15	.	TRBJ1-1	TGCGCCAGCAGCTTGGTGGCAGGAACGAACACTGAAGCTTTCTTT	CASSLVAGTNTEAFF
.	TRBV5-1	14	.	TRBJ1-1	TGCGCCAGCAGCTTGACCGCTCAGAAACAAGAAGCTTTCTTT	CASSLTAQKQEAFF
.	TRBV21-1	17	.	TRBJ2-3	TGTGCCAGCAGCAAAGGGGGAAAAAGAGGGGGAACAGATACGCAGTATTTT	CASSKGGKRGGTDTQYF
.	TRBV9	15	TRBD1	TRBJ2-4	TGTGCCAGCAGCGTATCCGGGACAGGAGGAAACATTCAGTACTTC	CASSVSGTGGNIQYF
.	TRBV27	14	.	TRBJ2-1	TGTGCCAGCAGTCCGCGCGGGACTCACAATGAGCAGTTCTTC	CASSPRGTHNEQFF
.	TRBV10-2	13	.	TRBJ2-1	TGCGCCAGCAGTGAGCTTTTAAACAATGAGCAGTTCTTC	CASSELLNNEQFF
.	TRBV6-1	12	.	TRBJ2-3	TGTGCCAGCACCGTCGGCACAGATACGCAGTATTTT	CASTVGTDTQYF
.	TRBV7-9	16	TRBD1	TRBJ1-1	TGTGCCAGCAGCCCCTCACTTAACAGGGGTCGCGCTGAAGCTTTCTTT	CASSPSLNRGRAEAFF
.	TRBV27	12	TRBD1	TRBJ1-6	TGTGCCAGCAGGACAGGGAACTCACCCCTCCACTTT	CASRTGNSPLHF
.	TRBV2	15	TRBD1	TRBJ2-1	TGTGCCAGCACCCGGGACAGGGGGCTTGGTAATGAGCAGTTCTTC	CASTRDRGLGNEQFF
.	TRBV19	12	TRBD2	TRBJ2-5	TGTGCCACTGGCGGGGGAGGAGAGACCCAGTACTTC	CATGGGGETQYF
.	TRBV5-1	16	.	TRBJ1-4	TGCGCCAGCAGCGAGGGCGCTAGGGTAACTAATGAAAAACTGTTTTTT	CASSEGARVTNEKLFF
.	TRBV19	14	.	TRBJ2-2	TGTGCCAGTAGCCAATACAGGGAAGCCGGGGAGCTGTTTTTT	CASSQYREAGELFF
.	TRBV6-1	13	.	TRBJ2-7	TGTGCCAGCAATACCGGGACATCCTACGAGCAGTACTTC	CASNTGTSYEQYF
.	TRBV30	11	TRBD2	TRBJ2-3	TGTGCCTGGAGGACTAGCGGGACGCAGTATTTT	CAWRTSGTQYF
.	TRBV18	18	TRBD1	TRBJ1-2	TGTGCCAGCTCACCACCCGGACAGGGGAGGCTAGATAACTATGGCTACACCTTC	CASSPPGQGRLDNYGYTF
.	TRBV18	13	.	TRBJ1-2	TGTGCCAGCTCACCGGACAGTTCGGCTGGCTACACCTTC	CASSPDSSAGYTF
.	TRBV21-1	17	.	TRBJ2-1	TGTGCCAGCAGCAAAGTAACTAGCAAGAGCTCCTACAATGAGCAGTTCTTC	CASSKVTSKSSYNEQFF
.	TRBV27	14	TRBD1	TRBJ1-2	TGTGCCAGCAGTTTCACAGGGGGCGTGAGTGGCTACACCTTC	CASSFTGGVSGYTF
.	TRBV5-4	13	.	TRBJ1-1	TGTGCCAGCAGCTCTCCAGGGGACACTGAAGCTTTCTTT	CASSSPGDTEAFF
once	TRBV28	15	TRBD2	TRBJ2-1	TGTGCCAGCAACACCCTAAGCGGGAGTATCTATGAGCAGTTCTTC	CASNTLSGSIYEQFF
.	TRBV5-8	14	.	TRBJ2-3	TGTGCCAGCAGCCTGCAGGAAAGCACAGATACGCAGTATTTT	CASSLQESTDTQYF
.	TRBV11-2	15	.	TRBJ2-2	TGTGCCAGCAGCTCAGGGGCGGGGGTCGACGGGGAGCTGTTTTTT	CASSSGAGVDGELFF
.	TRBV19	17	TRBD2	TRBJ2-3	TGTGCCAGTAGTGGAGGGGACTACCCTTTGGTCACAGATACGCAGTATTTT	CASSGGDYPLVTDTQYF
once	TRBV5-8	13	.	TRBJ1-5	TGTGCCAGCAGCCTTCAGGGAAATCAGCCCCAGCATTTT	CASSLQGNQPQHF
.	TRBV2	14	.	TRBJ2-7	TGTGCCAGCAGTGAGTCCGGGACACCCCGGGAGCAGTACTTC	CASSESGTPREQYF
.	TRBV11-2	15	.	TRBJ1-4	TGTGCCAGCAGCTTGTCCAGGTTCGGTGGAGAAAAACTGTTTTTT	CASSLSRFGGEKLFF
.	TRBV10-3	13	TRBD2	TRBJ2-7	TGTGCCATCGGGCGGGAGGCGTCCTACGAGCAGTACTTC	CAIGREASYEQYF
.	TRBV13	13	.	TRBJ1-1	TGTGCCAGCAGCCATGGGGGGGACACTGAAGCTTTCTTT	CASSHGGDTEAFF
.	TRBV5-8	17	.	TRBJ1-3	TGTGCCAGCAGCCTACCCGGGCAGGGGCCCTCTGGAAACACCATATATTTT	CASSLPGQGPSGNTIYF
.	TRBV15	15	TRBD2	TRBJ2-7	TGTGCCACCAGCAGAGATCGCGGGAGGGAGATCGAGCAGTACTTC	CATSRDRGREIEQYF
.	TRBV7-3	14	.	TRBJ1-5	TGTGCCAGCAGCTTAAACCCGGGGGATCAGCCCCAGCATTTT	CASSLNPGDQPQHF
.	TRBV7-9	19	TRBD2	TRBJ2-3	TGTGCCAGCAGCCGTACCCTGGGACTAGCGGAGGTTAGCACAGATACGCAGTATTTT	CASSRTLGLAEVSTDTQYF
.	TRBV27	15	TRBD2	TRBJ2-3	TGTGCCAGCAGCATTAGCGGGCTTAGCACAGATACGCAGTATTTT	CASSISGLSTDTQYF
.	TRBV5-4	14	TRBD1	TRBJ2-7	TGTGCCAGCAGGTTCGGACAGGGGGTTGGCGAGCAGTACTTC	CASRFGQGVGEQYF
.	TRBV5-6	18	.	TRBJ1-1	TGTGCCAGCAGCTCCTACACCCAGGGGAAGATGATGAACACTGAAGCTTTCTTT	CASSSYTQGKMMNTEAFF